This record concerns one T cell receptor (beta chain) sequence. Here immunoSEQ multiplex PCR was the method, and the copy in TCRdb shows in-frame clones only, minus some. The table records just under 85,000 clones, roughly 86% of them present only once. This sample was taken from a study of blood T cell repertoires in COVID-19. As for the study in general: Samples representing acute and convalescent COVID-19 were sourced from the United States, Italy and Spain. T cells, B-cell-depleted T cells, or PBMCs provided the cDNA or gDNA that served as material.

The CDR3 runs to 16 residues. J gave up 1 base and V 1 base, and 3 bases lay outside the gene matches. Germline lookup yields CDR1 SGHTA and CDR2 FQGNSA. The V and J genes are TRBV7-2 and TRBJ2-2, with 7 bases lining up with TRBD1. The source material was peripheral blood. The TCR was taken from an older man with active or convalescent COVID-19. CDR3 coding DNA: TGTGCCAGCAGCTTAGATTCAGGGGGGAACACCGGGGAGCTGTTTTTT. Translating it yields CASSLDSGGNTGELFF.